This entry lists 2 T cell receptor beta chains sequenced from one sample in a study of human versus mouse CDR3 diversity and MHC coevolution. Sequencing was performed with immunoSEQ multiplex PCR; in TCRdb, only in-frame clones are kept and a portion is missing. Here the sample spans about 81,000 clones, 80% to 95% being singletons. Sequencing input: naive CD4+ T cells from blood. Subset given: CD45RO-negative CD62L-positive naive CD4 T cells. The origin of the receptors is a person aged 30 to 69 in good health.

The V gene is TRBV5-4, the J gene TRBJ1-2; no clear D gene. The CDR3 length is 13 residues. The germline CDR1 and CDR2 sequences are SGHNT and YYREEE (reference sequence). V lost 2 bases to trimming and J lost 1 base, with 6 bases between them. CDR3 nucleotides: TGTGCCAGCAGCTTCACGGGTAACTATGGCTACACCTTC. It specifies CASSFTGNYGYTF. The variable domain in full, completed from reference TRBV5-4 and TRBJ1-2, reads ETGVTQSPTHLIKTRGQQVTLRCSSQSGHNTVSWYQQALGQGPQFIFQYYREEENGRGNFPPRFSGLQFPNYSSELNVNALELDDSALYLCASSFTGNYGYTFGSGTRLTVV.

The gene calls are TRBV4-2 and TRBJ2-5, with 11 bases that match TRBD2. The J call may be mistaken, given a closer DNA end match to TRBJ2-7. This CDR3 has 16 residues. The germline CDR1 and CDR2 sequences are LGHNA and YNFKEQ. CDR3 sequence reads: CASSQGVAGGHYEQYF. The CDR3, as DNA: TGTGCCAGCAGCCAAGGGGTAGCGGGAGGGCACTACGAGCAGTACTTC.